These 30 T cell receptor beta chains originate from one sample sequenced in a study of blood T cells in healthy people across ages. Sample-barcoded 5' priming and a J-beta primer mix drove a second PCR of roughly 6 to 12 cycles. TCRdb reanalysed the 5' RACE reads using MiXCR and keeps one entry per CDR3 protein. The repertoire holds about a million distinct CDR3 sequences, 51% seen once, with about 20% in the top ten. The material sequenced was blood. The source of these receptors is a woman aged 55-70 years in good health.

The V call is TRBV12-3 or TRBV12-4, the J call TRBJ2-5, with TRBD2 as a possible D gene (5 bases). Deletions cut 6 bases from V and 9 bases from J, with 14 bases between. CDR3 length equals 12 residues. The DNA of the CDR3 is TGTGCCAGCAGGCTAGCCATCGGGGCCCAGTACTTC. This sequence encodes CASRLAIGAQYF.

This chain links TRBV2 with TRBJ2-1; TRBD2 is a possible D gene (5 bases). Near its end, the DNA agrees better with TRBJ2-7, so the J call may be wrong. CDR3 length equals 15 residues. Looked up from germline, CDR1 is SNHLY and CDR2 is FYNNEI. CDR3 coding DNA: TGTGCCAGCAGGGAACTAGTTTCCTCCTACAATGAGCAGTACTTC. Protein product: CASRELVSSYNEQYF.

This chain connects TRBV20-1 to TRBJ2-3; D is undetermined. Looked up from germline, CDR1 is DFQATT and CDR2 is SNEGSKA (reference sequence). The CDR3 covers 14 residues. Trimming cost V 1 base and J 4 bases, with 12 bases left between them. The CDR3: CSARGQWPADTQYF. As DNA, the CDR3 is TGCAGTGCTAGAGGTCAGTGGCCCGCAGATACGCAGTATTTT.

The rearrangement joins TRBV6-1 to TRBJ2-5; D is unclear. Trimming removed 6 bases at V and 2 bases at J, with 16 bases between. The length of the CDR3 is 15 residues. Germline V gene data show CDR1 as MNHNS and CDR2 as SASEGT. The chain's CDR3 is CASSDRINLQETQYF. In nucleotides, the CDR3 is TGTGCCAGCAGCGACCGGATTAATTTACAAGAGACCCAGTACTTC.

The gene calls are TRBV7-2 and TRBJ2-1; the D gene is possibly TRBD1 (5 bases). The CDR3 sequence is 15 residues long. The ends were cut back, 5 bases at V and 6 bases at J, with 17 bases in the middle. Germline CDR1 is SGHTA and CDR2 is FQGNSA. In DNA, the CDR3 is TGTGCCAGCAGCCAAAGGGCAGGGTACCGCAATGAGCAGTTCTTC. The encoded protein is CASSQRAGYRNEQFF.

The chain has TRBV7-2 and TRBJ2-1; D not resolved. Trimming stripped 5 bases from V and 0 bases from J, with 5 bases between. The CDR3 runs to 13 residues. Germline assignment: CDR1 SGHTA and CDR2 FQGNSA. CDR3 amino acids: CASSPNSYNEQFF. Here the CDR3 DNA reads TGTGCCAGCAGCCCCAACTCCTACAATGAGCAGTTCTTC.

This clonotype was counted only a few times. The chain couples TRBV14 to TRBJ2-7, with D tentatively TRBD2 (6 bases). The CDR3 length is 13 residues. Per the germline V gene, CDR1 is SGHDN and CDR2 is FVKESK. Trimming cost V 4 bases and J 5 bases, with 12 bases left between them. CDR3 bases: TGTGCCAGCAGCCTCGGGGGATCCCACGAGCAGTACTTC. Protein: CASSLGGSHEQYF. Complete variable domain (other parts from reference TRBV14 and TRBJ2-7): EAGVTQFPSHSVIEKGQTVTLRCDPISGHDNLYWYRRVMGKEIKFLLHFVKESKQDESGMPNNRFLAERTGGTYSTLKVQPAELEDSGVYFCASSLGGSHEQYFGPGTRLTVT.

This chain connects TRBV28 to TRBJ2-7, with D perhaps matching TRBD2 (5 bases). Germline assignment: CDR1 MDHEN and CDR2 SYDVKM. The V end was cut by 3 bases, the J end by 1 base, with 16 bases between. This CDR3 is 16 amino acids long. CDR3 in amino acids: CASSLSSGLLSYEQYF. Here the CDR3 DNA reads TGTGCCAGCAGTTTGTCTTCCGGACTCCTATCCTACGAGCAGTACTTC.

The gene calls are TRBV20-1 and TRBJ1-4, with TRBD1 as a possible D gene (6 bases). This CDR3 contains 15 residues. V shed 0 bases and J shed 6 bases, with 14 bases lying between them. The V gene's germline CDR1 is DFQATT and CDR2 SNEGSKA (reference sequence). The CDR3 here is CSARDLKGGDEKLFF. Written as DNA, the CDR3 is TGCAGTGCTAGAGATCTGAAAGGGGGGGATGAAAAACTGTTTTTT.

The chain links TRBV14 to TRBJ2-5; no clear D. V was pared by 2 bases and J by 6 bases, with 10 bases between. This CDR3 has 13 amino acids. Germline V gene sequence: CDR1 SGHDN, CDR2 FVKESK. This CDR3 reads CASSQTNIQTQYF. The CDR3 DNA reads TGTGCCAGCAGCCAAACTAATATACAGACCCAGTACTTC.

The genes are TRBV12-3 or TRBV12-4 and TRBJ1-1, with D uncertain. The CDR3 runs to 13 residues. Trimming left V 8 bases short and J 0 bases short, with 10 bases between. CDR3 nucleotides: TGTGCCAGCGCCCCGGGGTTGAACACTGAAGCTTTCTTT. Protein sequence: CASAPGLNTEAFF.

This clonotype has only a few counts. The gene calls are TRBV4-1 and TRBJ2-5; D not resolved. The CDR3 is made up of 15 amino acids. The V end lost 3 bases, the J end lost 3 bases, and 14 bases lay between the germline ends. CDR1 is MGHRA, CDR2 YSYEKL, per germline. The CDR3 sequence: CASSQRTAREETQYF. The CDR3 region has the DNA TGCGCCAGCAGCCAGAGGACGGCACGGGAAGAGACCCAGTACTTC.

This clonotype occurred a few times. V usage is TRBV6-2 or TRBV6-3 and J usage is TRBJ1-2; the D is unclear. The V gene lost 6 bases and the J gene lost 4 bases, with 15 bases spanning the gap. The length of the CDR3 is 14 residues. Germline CDR1 reads MNHEY; CDR2 reads SVGEGT. In nucleotides, the CDR3 is TGTGCCAGCAGCCATTTGAATTGGACCTATGGCTACACCTTC. Amino acid sequence: CASSHLNWTYGYTF.

CDR3 in amino acids: CASKRGGETYEQYF. CDR3 nucleotides: TGTGCCAGCAAAAGGGGGGGGGAAACCTACGAGCAGTACTTC. The chain uses TRBV28 and TRBJ2-7, with a possible D match to TRBD2 (7 bases). Trimming removed 7 bases from V and 2 bases from J, with 15 bases in between. Per the germline V gene, CDR1 is MDHEN and CDR2 is SYDVKM. The length of the CDR3 is 14 residues.

The gene calls are TRBV14 and TRBJ1-6; 9 bases agree with TRBD1. The CDR3 runs 16 residues. Germline loops: CDR1 SGHDN, CDR2 FVKESK. V dropped 2 bases and J dropped 6; count of bases not matched to a gene: 5. The CDR3 loop reads CASSQMGQGLNSPLHF. DNA for the CDR3: TGTGCCAGCAGCCAAATGGGACAGGGCCTTAATTCACCCCTCCACTTT.

The chain has TRBV20-1 and TRBJ2-1; TRBD1 matches 8 bases. CDR3 length: 16 amino acids. The ends lost 6 bases at V and 4 bases at J; junction bases unmatched: 14. Germline V gene data show CDR1 as DFQATT and CDR2 as SNEGSKA (reference sequence). CDR3 sequence: CSAVKRGTGTYNEQFF. For the CDR3, the DNA is TGCAGTGCAGTTAAAAGAGGGACAGGAACTTACAATGAGCAGTTCTTC.

V and J are TRBV6-5 and TRBJ2-7; 9 nucleotides match TRBD2. Germline loops: CDR1 MNHEY, CDR2 SVGAGI. The ends lost 1 base at V and 5 bases at J; junction bases unmatched: 12. The CDR3 is 17 residues long. This CDR3 reads CASSYWGIAGVGHEQYF. The CDR3 nucleotides are TGTGCCAGCAGTTACTGGGGAATAGCGGGAGTGGGCCACGAGCAGTACTTC.

In this sample, this clonotype turned up a few times. V gene TRBV7-9 combines with J gene TRBJ2-1; D is ambiguous. Per the germline V gene, CDR1 is SEHNR and CDR2 is FQNEAQ (reference sequence). This CDR3 region has 11 residues. V dropped 2 bases and J dropped 8 bases, with 4 bases sitting between them. The CDR3 DNA follows: TGTGCCAGCAGCTTATACTATGAGCAGTTCTTC. It is translated as CASSLYYEQFF.

This clonotype was counted between two and nine times. The J gene is TRBJ1-1, the V gene TRBV27, with TRBD1 identical over 7 bases. The CDR3 contains 15 residues. Germline CDR1 and CDR2: MNHEY and SMNVEV (reference sequence). J was trimmed by 0 bases and V by 6 bases; bases with no gene match: 7. This CDR3 reads CASRSMGQLNTEAFF. The CDR3 DNA is TGTGCCAGCAGGTCAATGGGACAGCTGAACACTGAAGCTTTCTTT.

This sequence joins TRBV7-9 and TRBJ2-5; D is uncertain. From germline, CDR1 is SEHNR and CDR2 FQNEAQ (reference sequence). There are 12 residues in the CDR3. The V gene lost 5 bases and the J gene lost 2 bases, with 6 bases spanning the gap. CDR3 residues: CASSPQQETQYF. In DNA, the CDR3 is TGTGCCAGCAGCCCACAACAAGAGACCCAGTACTTC.

This chain uses TRBV3-1 with TRBJ2-1; no reliable D call. The CDR3 sequence is 16 residues long. V was trimmed by 1 base and J by 0 bases, leaving 10 bases between them. CDR1 LGHDT and CDR2 YNNKEL come from the germline V gene (reference sequence). CDR3 protein: CASSQAKRTSYNEQFF. The CDR3 nucleotides are TGTGCCAGCAGCCAAGCGAAACGGACCTCCTACAATGAGCAGTTCTTC.

The chain recombines TRBV15 with TRBJ2-3; 14 nucleotides agree with TRBD2. The CDR3 sequence is 16 residues long. Germline V gene data show CDR1 as LNHNV and CDR2 as YYDKDF (reference sequence). The V and J ends lost 5 bases and 5 bases, in that order; junction bases with no gene match: 6. This chain's CDR3 is CATSGGLAGAVDTQYF. Written as DNA, the CDR3 is TGTGCCACCAGCGGGGGACTAGCGGGAGCTGTAGATACGCAGTATTTT.

With regard to this clonotype: One junction end does not reproduce the germline sequence, and a read error may be involved. J is TRBJ1-2 and V is TRBV25-1; 9 bases are shared with TRBD1. CDR1 MGHDK and CDR2 SYGVNS come from the germline V gene. CDR3 length: 18 residues. The DNA of the CDR3 is TGTACCAGCAGTGAACCCATCGGGGGACAGGGCGCTCACTATGGCTACACCTTC. Its protein product is CTSSEPIGGQGAHYGYTF.

This clonotype is a singleton in its sample. The chain carries TRBV12-3 or TRBV12-4 and TRBJ1-1, with D tentatively TRBD1 (5 bases). The CDR3 consists of 14 residues. Trimming removed 5 bases at V and 7 bases at J, with 17 bases between. DNA for the CDR3: TGTGCCAGCAGTCCTCGACAGTATACTGGTGAAGCTTTCTTT. It specifies CASSPRQYTGEAFF.

This clonotype was picked up a small number of times. The chain is built from TRBV20-1 and TRBJ2-3, with 7 bases aligning to TRBD2. Per germline, CDR1 DFQATT and CDR2 SNEGSKA (reference sequence). With 0 bases clipped from V and 3 bases from J, the junction kept 3 bases outside the gene matches. The CDR3 has 14 residues. CDR3 DNA sequence: TGCAGTGCTAGAGACGGGAGGAGGACAGATACGCAGTATTTT. This gives the protein CSARDGRRTDTQYF.

This chain links TRBV14 with TRBJ1-1; D ambiguous. Germline V gene sequence: CDR1 SGHDN, CDR2 FVKESK. With 5 bases removed from V and 4 bases from J, the gap between germline ends came to 14 bases. The length of the CDR3 is 14 residues. DNA of the CDR3: TGTGCCAGCAGCGACCAATCGTTTTTCACTGAAGCTTTCTTT. It specifies CASSDQSFFTEAFF.

The V gene is TRBV29-1, the J gene TRBJ2-7, with 8 positions matching TRBD2. The trim removed 5 bases at V and 3 bases at J, leaving 18 bases unmatched. Germline-derived CDR1 and CDR2 are SQVTM and ANQGSEA. The CDR3 spans 17 residues. CDR3 protein: CSVSGLAGGLGVYEQYF. CDR3 nucleotide sequence: TGCAGCGTTTCCGGACTAGCTGGAGGGTTAGGAGTCTACGAGCAGTACTTC.

This clonotype has only a few counts. This sequence joins TRBV7-2 and TRBJ1-2; possibly TRBD1 for D (6 bases). The CDR3 is 16 amino acids. The V gene lost 5 bases and the J gene lost 4 bases, with 20 bases spanning the gap. CDR1 is SGHTA and CDR2 is FQGNSA in the germline V gene. CDR3 region: CASSPIPEGVGYGYTF. The CDR3 DNA sequence: TGTGCCAGCAGCCCGATCCCGGAGGGGGTAGGCTATGGCTACACCTTC.

This clonotype was detected a few times. The rearrangement joins TRBV7-2 to TRBJ2-7; D possibly corresponds to TRBD2 (6 bases). The CDR3 runs 15 residues. CDR1 SGHTA and CDR2 FQGNSA come from the germline V gene. V was cut by 4 bases and J by 4 bases, with 17 bases left in between. This chain's CDR3 is CASSSESGLGYEQYF. CDR3 coding DNA: TGTGCCAGCAGCTCAGAAAGCGGGTTGGGATACGAGCAGTACTTC.

The chain employs TRBV4-3 and TRBJ1-6; possibly TRBD1 for D (6 bases). In germline, CDR1 is LGHNA, CDR2 YSLEER. This CDR3 region has 13 residues. Deletions cut 4 bases from V and 9 bases from J, with 10 bases between. CDR3 protein: CASSRDIISPLHF. CDR3 sequence (DNA): TGCGCCAGCAGCCGGGACATCATTTCACCCCTCCACTTT.